This T cell receptor beta chain came from a study of blood T cell repertoires in COVID-19. Method: immunoSEQ multiplex PCR; TCRdb's copy keeps in-frame clones and lacks some. The sample carries 250,000 to 350,000 clones, 87% recorded once. The germline gives CDR1 MNHEY, CDR2 SVGAGI. Trimming pared 6 bases from V and 5 bases from J, leaving 13 bases between. This CDR3 is 13 amino acids long. The source of this sequence is a woman between 45 and 60 years old who had recovered from COVID-19. The chain recombines TRBV6-5 with TRBJ2-5; tentatively, D is TRBD1 (6 bases). Material: peripheral blood. The CDR3 reads CASRSGTFETQYF. CDR3 coding DNA: TGTGCCAGCAGGTCCGGGACATTCGAGACCCAGTACTTC.